The next 22 T cell receptor beta chains were all read from a single sample in a study of cytomegalovirus exposure and HLA in healthy donors. Use of 60 Vbeta and 13 Jbeta primers characterized the PCR. Profiled with immunoSEQ multiplex PCR; TCRdb holds only in-frame clones, not every one. The sample lists under 150,000 clones, 60% to 85% occurring once. Sequencing was carried out using PBMCs. The receptors shown here come from a man aged 18 to 30 in good health and CMV-seronegative.

This chain uses TRBV9 with TRBJ1-2; maybe TRBD1 (6 bases). V was pared by 6 bases and J by 5 bases, with 17 bases between. In germline, CDR1 is SGDLS, CDR2 YYNGEE. The CDR3 runs to 14 residues. CDR3 nucleotides: TGTGCCAGCATCTTCGGGGGGCGGCGGTATGGCTACACCTTC. Translated, it gives CASIFGGRRYGYTF.

J is TRBJ1-3 and V is TRBV27; TRBD1 might be the D (6 bases). Germline CDR1 MNHEY, CDR2 SMNVEV (reference sequence). The V end lost 5 bases, the J end lost 2 bases, and 19 bases lay between the germline ends. The CDR3 length is 17 residues. CDR3 bases: TGTGCCAGCAGTCCCCTACAGGGAGTGGAGACTGGAAACACCATATATTTT. Translated: CASSPLQGVETGNTIYF.

This rearrangement joins TRBV2 to TRBJ1-6; D perhaps matches TRBD1 (6 bases). The germline gives CDR1 SNHLY, CDR2 FYNNEI. Trimming removed 8 bases from V and 10 bases from J, with 21 bases in between. This CDR3 has 15 amino acids. The CDR3 region has the DNA TGTGCCAGCGGGGGGGGTCAGGCAGGGGAGTCACCCCTCCACTTT. Amino acid sequence: CASGGGQAGESPLHF. The whole variable domain, filled in from reference TRBV2 and TRBJ1-6, reads EPEVTQTPSHQVTQMGQEVILRCVPISNHLYFYWYRQILGQKVEFLVSFYNNEISEKSEIFDDQFSVERPDGSNFTLKIRSTKLEDSAMYFCASGGGQAGESPLHFGNGTRLTVT.

This clone has only one observation. The chain employs TRBV7-2 and TRBJ1-2; D is ambiguous. Germline V gives CDR1 SGHTA, CDR2 FQGNSA. The CDR3 contains 15 residues. Trimming shortened V by 4 bases and J by 1 base, and 13 bases separated the two germline ends. CDR3 nucleotide sequence: TGTGCCAGCAGCTCCTATTTAGTTCTTAACTATGGCTACACCTTC. Residues: CASSSYLVLNYGYTF.

This clone occurred once. V usage is TRBV11-2 and J usage is TRBJ1-3, with D hard to call. Germline V gene sequence: CDR1 SGHAT, CDR2 FQNNGV. The V gene lost 1 base and the J gene lost 4 bases, with 8 bases spanning the gap. The CDR3 is 14 amino acids. The CDR3 region is CASSLGDLGNTIYF. The CDR3 DNA reads as TGTGCCAGCAGCTTAGGCGATCTAGGAAACACCATATATTTT.

J is TRBJ1-2 and V is TRBV15; 10 nucleotides match TRBD1. V gave up 1 base and J gave up 2 bases; unmatched junction bases: 4. The CDR3 contains 16 residues. Germline V gene sequence: CDR1 LNHNV, CDR2 YYDKDF (reference sequence). CDR3 amino acids: CATSRGGQGGNYGYTF. The CDR3, as DNA: TGTGCCACCAGCAGAGGCGGACAGGGGGGGAACTATGGCTACACCTTC. The full variable domain, with the rest looked up from reference TRBV15 and TRBJ1-2, is DAMVIQNPRYQVTQFGKPVTLSCSQTLNHNVMYWYQQKSSQAPKLLFHYYDKDFNNEADTPDNFQSRRPNTSFCFLDIRSPGLGDTAMYLCATSRGGQGGNYGYTFGSGTRLTVV.

The chain is built from TRBV5-4 and TRBJ2-3; TRBD2 matches 10 bases. CDR1 is SGHNT, CDR2 YYREEE, per germline (reference sequence). The CDR3 consists of 17 residues. The V segment lost 2 bases and the J segment 4 bases; nucleotides outside the gene matches: 10. The CDR3 spells CASSLAGGPSVPDTQYF. For the CDR3, the DNA is TGTGCCAGCAGCTTAGCGGGGGGGCCATCGGTCCCAGATACGCAGTATTTT.

The rearrangement joins TRBV7-9 to TRBJ1-1; 8 positions agree with TRBD1. The V gene end was trimmed by 2 bases and the J gene end by 6 bases; junction bases not matched to a gene: 8. The germline CDR1 and CDR2 sequences are SEHNR and FQNEAQ (reference sequence). The CDR3 runs to 15 residues. This CDR3 is CASSLWRTGSAEAFF. CDR3 in DNA: TGTGCCAGCAGCTTATGGCGGACAGGGAGCGCTGAAGCTTTCTTT.

This clone has more than one count but fewer than ten. The chain joins TRBV19 to TRBJ1-5, with 10 bases identical to TRBD1. The germline V gene encodes CDR1 LNHDA and CDR2 SQIVND (reference sequence). V was clipped by 9 bases and J by 6 bases; unmatched bases: 14. This CDR3 has 16 residues. In DNA form, the CDR3 reads TGTGCCAGCGCCCCCTTTCCGGGACAGGGGACTCAGCCCCAGCATTTT. Its protein product is CASAPFPGQGTQPQHF.

V and J are TRBV6-5 and TRBJ1-5; tentatively, D is TRBD1 (6 bases). Germline V gene data show CDR1 as MNHEY and CDR2 as SVGAGI. V was shortened by 5 bases and J by 0 bases, with 11 bases between the two germline ends. The CDR3 extends over 15 amino acids. The CDR3 is CASSLTGFSNQPQHF. The CDR3 DNA is TGTGCCAGCAGTCTTACAGGGTTTAGCAATCAGCCCCAGCATTTT.

V and J are TRBV6-5 and TRBJ1-4; no reliable D call. CDR1 is MNHEY, CDR2 SVGAGI, per germline. V lost 7 bases, J lost 3 bases, and 12 bases lay in between. This CDR3 comprises 14 residues. The CDR3 loop is CASTPHRSNEKLFF. CDR3 bases: TGTGCCAGCACCCCCCATCGGTCTAATGAAAAACTGTTTTTT.

The genes are TRBV5-6 and TRBJ1-1, with D maybe TRBD1 (6 bases). CDR3 length equals 15 residues. Germline V gives CDR1 SGHDT, CDR2 YYEEEE. Trimming left V 1 base short and J 5 bases short, with 15 bases between. The CDR3 loop reads CASSLLQGVGTEAFF. For the CDR3, the DNA is TGTGCCAGCAGCTTGTTACAGGGAGTAGGGACTGAAGCTTTCTTT. Looking up the rest from reference TRBV5-6 and TRBJ1-1 gives the full variable domain: DAGVTQSPTHLIKTRGQQVTLRCSPKSGHDTVSWYQQALGQGPQFIFQYYEEEERQRGNFPDRFSGHQFPNYSSELNVNALLLGDSALYLCASSLLQGVGTEAFFGQGTRLTVV.

The rearrangement uses TRBV12-5 and TRBJ2-7; 11 nucleotides agree with TRBD1. The CDR3 is 15 residues long. V gave up 6 bases and J gave up 3 bases; unmatched junction bases: 7. The germline V gene has CDR1 LGHNT and CDR2 FRNRAP. For the CDR3, the DNA is TGTGCTAGTGGCCTGGCCGGGACAGGGGGCTACGAGCAGTACTTC. Residues: CASGLAGTGGYEQYF.

CDR3 nucleotides: TGTGCCAGCAGTTACATGGACAGGGCGCGAACAGATACGCAGTATTTT. Its translation is CASSYMDRARTDTQYF. The chain employs TRBV6-6 and TRBJ2-3; TRBD1 matches 8 bases. V was clipped by 2 bases and J by 3 bases; unmatched bases: 7. Germline CDR1 MNHNY, CDR2 SVGAGI (reference sequence). The length of the CDR3 is 16 residues.

The chain employs TRBV9 and TRBJ1-2; a possible D gene is TRBD1 (6 bases). Trimming took off 7 bases at V and 0 bases at J, with 10 bases between the two ends. The CDR3 has 13 amino acids. Germline CDR1 SGDLS, CDR2 YYNGEE. Here the CDR3 DNA reads TGTGCCAGCGGGGGACATTCTAACTATGGCTACACCTTC. Translation: CASGGHSNYGYTF.

The chain combines TRBV9 with TRBJ1-2, with 8 bases lining up with TRBD1. Trimming at V came to 4 bases and at J to 4 bases, leaving 6 bases not matched to a gene. The germline gives CDR1 SGDLS, CDR2 YYNGEE. The CDR3 has 14 residues. The CDR3 DNA reads as TGTGCCAGCAGCCCAGGACAGGGAGGCTATGGCTACACCTTC. The encoded protein is CASSPGQGGYGYTF.

This CDR3 reads CASSLGGEPYGYTF. For the CDR3, the DNA is TGTGCCAGCAGCCTCGGAGGGGAACCCTATGGCTACACCTTC. The chain recombines TRBV5-4 with TRBJ1-2; tentative D call: TRBD1 (5 bases). Germline V gene data show CDR1 as SGHNT and CDR2 as YYREEE (reference sequence). This CDR3 is 14 amino acids long. Trimming took 4 bases from V and 4 from J, leaving 14 bases between them.

The chain employs TRBV19 and TRBJ2-7, with 10 bases fitting TRBD1. Germline values: CDR1 LNHDA, CDR2 SQIVND (reference sequence). This CDR3 comprises 14 residues. With 6 bases clipped from V and 6 bases from J, the junction kept 8 bases outside the gene matches. In DNA form, the CDR3 reads TGTGCCAGTAGCCCTCGACAGGGGGCGACCGAGCAGTACTTC. Translation: CASSPRQGATEQYF.

This chain connects TRBV20-1 to TRBJ2-5; D possibly corresponds to TRBD2 (6 bases). The length of the CDR3 is 11 residues. The ends were cut back, 3 bases at V and 5 bases at J, with 7 bases in the middle. CDR1 and CDR2 (germline): DFQATT, SNEGSKA (reference sequence). This chain's CDR3 is CSAREGETQYF. CDR3 in DNA: TGCAGTGCTAGGGAGGGGGAGACCCAGTACTTC.

The rearrangement joins TRBV11-1 to TRBJ1-2, with a tentative D call TRBD1 (5 bases). V was cut by 2 bases and J by 4 bases, with 8 bases left in between. From germline, CDR1 is SGHAT and CDR2 FQDESV (reference sequence). The CDR3 sequence is 13 residues long. CDR3 sequence reads: CASSLRGIYGYTF. The DNA of the CDR3 is TGTGCCAGCAGCTTAAGGGGTATCTATGGCTACACCTTC.

The V gene is TRBV19, the J gene TRBJ1-1; 8 nucleotides agree with TRBD1. The CDR3 length is 15 residues. CDR1 and CDR2 (germline): LNHDA, SQIVND (reference sequence). The trim removed 2 bases at V and 4 bases at J, leaving 6 bases unmatched. In DNA, the CDR3 is TGTGCCAGTAGTATACCCCGGACAGGGTCCACTGAAGCTTTCTTT. It codes for CASSIPRTGSTEAFF.

V gene TRBV5-1 combines with J gene TRBJ2-6, with D possibly matching TRBD1 (5 bases). The CDR3 runs 16 residues. Germline lookup yields CDR1 SGHRS and CDR2 YFSETQ. V was clipped by 0 bases and J by 0 bases, with 7 bases between them. CDR3 nucleotides: TGCGCCAGCAGCTTGGACAGGAACTCTGGGGCCAACGTCCTGACTTTC. As protein: CASSLDRNSGANVLTF.